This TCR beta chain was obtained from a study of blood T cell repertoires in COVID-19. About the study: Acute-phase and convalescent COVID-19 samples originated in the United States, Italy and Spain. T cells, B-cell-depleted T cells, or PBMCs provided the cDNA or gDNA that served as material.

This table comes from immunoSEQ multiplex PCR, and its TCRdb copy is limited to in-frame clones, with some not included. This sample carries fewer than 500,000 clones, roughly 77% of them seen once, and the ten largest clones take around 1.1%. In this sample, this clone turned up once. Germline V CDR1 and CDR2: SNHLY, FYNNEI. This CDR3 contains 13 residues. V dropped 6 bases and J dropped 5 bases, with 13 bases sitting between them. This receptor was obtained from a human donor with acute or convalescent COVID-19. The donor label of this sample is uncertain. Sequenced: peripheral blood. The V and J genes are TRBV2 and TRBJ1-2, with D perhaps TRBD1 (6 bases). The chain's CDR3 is CASSLDRKYGYTF. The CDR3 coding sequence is TGTGCCAGCAGCTTGGACAGAAAATATGGCTACACCTTC.